This is a list of T cell receptor beta chains from one sample in a study of blood T cell repertoires in COVID-19. Some clones are missing from TCRdb's copy, which holds only in-frame ones; the method was immunoSEQ multiplex PCR. The sample contains approximately 190,000 clones, roughly nine tenths of which appear only once. The sequenced material came from peripheral blood. These receptors all come from a man in his sixties with active or convalescent COVID-19. Both conserved end residues are part of each CDR3.

J gene: TRBJ2-7
V gene: TRBV27
CDR3 protein: CASSVRGTGEGEQYF

J gene: TRBJ2-3
V gene: TRBV5-1
CDR3 protein: CASSLISLAGAYTDTQYF

J gene: TRBJ1-1
V gene: TRBV5-6
CDR3 protein: CASSLAGAPGEAFF

J gene: TRBJ2-1
V gene: TRBV6-6
CDR3 protein: CASSKSNEQFF

J gene: TRBJ2-5
V gene: TRBV9
CDR3 protein: CASSAQGWSEETQYF

J gene: TRBJ2-1
V gene: TRBV5-4
CDR3 protein: CASSSRGGQDEQFF

J gene: TRBJ2-7
V gene: TRBV5-1
CDR3 protein: CASSLGDRGYEQYF

J gene: TRBJ1-1
V gene: TRBV7-8
CDR3 protein: CASSHGTGNTEAFF

J gene: TRBJ2-1
V gene: TRBV3-1/TRBV3-2
CDR3 protein: CASSQDFDPWGDEQFF

J gene: TRBJ2-2
V gene: TRBV5-6
CDR3 protein: CASSPTANTGELFF

J gene: TRBJ1-3
V gene: TRBV5-1
CDR3 protein: CASSPGGDGNTIYF

J gene: TRBJ2-1
V gene: TRBV4-1
CDR3 protein: CASSQLAGGPYEQFF

J gene: TRBJ1-1
V gene: TRBV10-3
CDR3 protein: CATSGTGGVNTEAFF

J gene: TRBJ1-1
V gene: TRBV27
CDR3 protein: CASQQRWDMNTEAFF

J gene: TRBJ1-2
V gene: TRBV24-1
CDR3 protein: CATSDFPSRGYTF

J gene: TRBJ1-2
V gene: TRBV29-1
CDR3 protein: CSVEQVYGYTF

J gene: TRBJ2-1
V gene: TRBV6-5
CDR3 protein: CASRRSPYNEQFF

J gene: TRBJ1-1
V gene: TRBV7-9
CDR3 protein: CASSPFLARGTAEAFF

J gene: TRBJ1-5
V gene: TRBV6-6
CDR3 protein: CASSLGQGGSNQPQHF

J gene: TRBJ1-1
V gene: TRBV3-1/TRBV3-2
CDR3 protein: CASSHTTGTGRNTEAFF

J gene: TRBJ1-1
V gene: TRBV10-1
CDR3 protein: CASRQGDLNTEAFF

J gene: TRBJ1-2
V gene: TRBV9
CDR3 protein: CASSPGQGDGYTF

J gene: TRBJ2-7
V gene: TRBV6-5
CDR3 protein: CASSYSSGGIYEQYF

J gene: TRBJ1-5
V gene: TRBV19
CDR3 protein: CASDGLLGAGIQHF

J gene: TRBJ1-6
V gene: TRBV2
CDR3 protein: CASSQGIGSPLHF

J gene: TRBJ1-1
V gene: TRBV24-1
CDR3 protein: CATRYPLDRVGSTEAFF

J gene: TRBJ1-1
V gene: TRBV10-1
CDR3 protein: CASTRGRNTEAFF

J gene: TRBJ2-5
V gene: TRBV7-9
CDR3 protein: CASSPLAGSRETQYF

J gene: TRBJ2-5
V gene: TRBV2
CDR3 protein: CASSDKGGRQETQYF

J gene: TRBJ1-3
V gene: TRBV2
CDR3 protein: CASSQKKGVQGPHLNSLGNTIYF

J gene: TRBJ2-5
V gene: TRBV5-1
CDR3 protein: CASRYTGSQETQYF

J gene: TRBJ1-1
V gene: TRBV18
CDR3 protein: CASSQTTGTNTEAFF

J gene: TRBJ1-1
V gene: TRBV6-5
CDR3 protein: CASSLRGRTEAFF

J gene: TRBJ2-3
V gene: TRBV19
CDR3 protein: CASSSRGGYTDTQYF

J gene: TRBJ1-1
V gene: TRBV4-1
CDR3 protein: CASSHDISQGEAFF

J gene: TRBJ1-3
V gene: TRBV30
CDR3 protein: CAWSVGGLGNTIYF

J gene: TRBJ1-5
V gene: TRBV5-1
CDR3 protein: CASSFGDRANQPQHF

J gene: TRBJ1-2
V gene: TRBV5-1
CDR3 protein: CASSLAPGQGYGYTF

J gene: TRBJ1-2
V gene: TRBV19
CDR3 protein: CASSPGRIVGYTF

J gene: TRBJ1-6
V gene: TRBV6-1
CDR3 protein: CASSERAGRSSPLHF

J gene: TRBJ2-7
V gene: TRBV10-1
CDR3 protein: CASSEGRRSSYEQYF

J gene: TRBJ2-1
V gene: TRBV2
CDR3 protein: CASSRSGALYNEQFF

J gene: TRBJ1-4
V gene: TRBV6-4
CDR3 protein: CATKGRLPNEKLFF

J gene: TRBJ1-3
V gene: TRBV19
CDR3 protein: CASRPGHPGNTIYF